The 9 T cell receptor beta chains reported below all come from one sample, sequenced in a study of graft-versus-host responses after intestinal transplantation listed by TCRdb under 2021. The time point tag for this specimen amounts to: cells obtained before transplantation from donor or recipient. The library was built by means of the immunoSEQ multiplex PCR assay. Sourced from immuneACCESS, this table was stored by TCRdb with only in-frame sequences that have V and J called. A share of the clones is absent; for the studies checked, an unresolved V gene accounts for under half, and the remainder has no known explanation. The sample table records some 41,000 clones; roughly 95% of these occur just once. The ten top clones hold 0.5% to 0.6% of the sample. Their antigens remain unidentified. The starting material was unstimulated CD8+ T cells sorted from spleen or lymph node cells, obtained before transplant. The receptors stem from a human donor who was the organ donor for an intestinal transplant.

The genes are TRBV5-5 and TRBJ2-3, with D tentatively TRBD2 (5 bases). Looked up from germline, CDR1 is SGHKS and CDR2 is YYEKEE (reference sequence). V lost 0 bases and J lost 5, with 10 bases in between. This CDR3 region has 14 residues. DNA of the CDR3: TGTGCCAGCAGCTTGGAGCGGAAAATAGATACGCAGTATTTT. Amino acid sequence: CASSLERKIDTQYF.

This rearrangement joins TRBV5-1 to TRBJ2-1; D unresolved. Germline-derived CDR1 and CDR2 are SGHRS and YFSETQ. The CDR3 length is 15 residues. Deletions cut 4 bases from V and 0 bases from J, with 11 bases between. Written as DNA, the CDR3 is TGCGCCAGCAGCCTACAATCGAGCTCCTACAATGAGCAGTTCTTC. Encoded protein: CASSLQSSSYNEQFF.

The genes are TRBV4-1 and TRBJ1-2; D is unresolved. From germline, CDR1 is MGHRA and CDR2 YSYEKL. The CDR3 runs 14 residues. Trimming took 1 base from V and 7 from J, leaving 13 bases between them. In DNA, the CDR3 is TGCGCCAGCAGCCAAGCTCGCGGGGAAGGTGGCTACACCTTC. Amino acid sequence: CASSQARGEGGYTF.

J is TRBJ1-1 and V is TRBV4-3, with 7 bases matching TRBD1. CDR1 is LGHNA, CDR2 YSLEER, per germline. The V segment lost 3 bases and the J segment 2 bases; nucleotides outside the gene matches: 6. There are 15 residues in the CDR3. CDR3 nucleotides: TGCGCCAGCAGCCACGACGGGACAGCTAACACTGAAGCTTTCTTT. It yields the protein CASSHDGTANTEAFF.

The CDR3 DNA reads as TGTGCCAGCAGCTTCGCCGGCGGGGTAAGGAATCAGCCCCAGCATTTT. This codes for CASSFAGGVRNQPQHF. This chain links TRBV5-6 with TRBJ1-5; D remains ambiguous. This CDR3 is built from 16 residues. From germline, CDR1 is SGHDT and CDR2 YYEEEE. V lost 2 bases and J 4 bases, leaving 16 bases between the germline ends. Complete variable domain (other parts from reference TRBV5-6 and TRBJ1-5): DAGVTQSPTHLIKTRGQQVTLRCSPKSGHDTVSWYQQALGQGPQFIFQYYEEEERQRGNFPDRFSGHQFPNYSSELNVNALLLGDSALYLCASSFAGGVRNQPQHFGDGTRLSIL.

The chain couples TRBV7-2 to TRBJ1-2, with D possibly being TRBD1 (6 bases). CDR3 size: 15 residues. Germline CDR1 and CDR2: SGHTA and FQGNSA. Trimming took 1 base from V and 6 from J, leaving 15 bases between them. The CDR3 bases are TGTGCCAGCAGCTTAGAGTGGGGGCGCAGCGATGGCTACACCTTC. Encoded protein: CASSLEWGRSDGYTF.

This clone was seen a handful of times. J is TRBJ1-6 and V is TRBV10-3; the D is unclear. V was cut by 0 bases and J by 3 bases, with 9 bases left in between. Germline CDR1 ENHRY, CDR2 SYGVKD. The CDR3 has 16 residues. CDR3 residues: CAISESRDFYNSPLHF. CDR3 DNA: TGTGCCATCAGTGAGTCGAGGGATTTCTATAATTCACCCCTCCACTTT.

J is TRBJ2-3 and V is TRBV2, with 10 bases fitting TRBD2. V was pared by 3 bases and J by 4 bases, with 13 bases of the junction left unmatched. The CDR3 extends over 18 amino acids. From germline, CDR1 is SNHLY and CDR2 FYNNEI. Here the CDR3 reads CASSDSAGGHEISDTQYF. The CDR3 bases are TGTGCCAGCAGTGATTCAGCGGGGGGGCATGAGATCTCAGATACGCAGTATTTT.

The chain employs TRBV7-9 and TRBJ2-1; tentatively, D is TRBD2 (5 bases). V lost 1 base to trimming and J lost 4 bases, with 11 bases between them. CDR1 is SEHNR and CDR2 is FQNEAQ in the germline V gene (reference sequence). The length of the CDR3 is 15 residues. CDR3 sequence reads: CASSLGPRGYNEQFF. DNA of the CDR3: TGTGCCAGCAGCTTAGGCCCACGGGGTTACAATGAGCAGTTCTTC.